The T cell receptor (beta chain) under discussion was sequenced for a study of T-cell reconstitution after alpha-beta-depleted transplantation in children. V was clipped by 5 bases and J by 7 bases; unmatched bases: 5. This CDR3 comprises 14 residues. Germline CDR1 SEHNR, CDR2 FQNEAQ (reference sequence). This clonotype was detected a few times. Unique molecular identifiers were incorporated when the TCRbeta library was constructed. TCRdb reprocessed the PCR reads with MiXCR, giving one entry per CDR3 protein. The table has hundreds of thousands of distinct CDR3 sequences, roughly 17% seen once. The material sequenced was PBMCs from the stem cell graft donor, taken from the stem cell graft. This clonotype was sampled from a human donor who donated a stem cell graft to a child with acute myeloid leukemia. The genes are TRBV7-9 and TRBJ2-2, with TRBD1 matching 9 bases. Here the CDR3 DNA reads TGTGCCAGCAGCGCGGGACAGGGTGGCGGGGAGCTGTTTTTT. Its protein is CASSAGQGGGELFF. Complete variable domain (other parts from reference TRBV7-9 and TRBJ2-2): DTGVSQNPRHKITKRGQNVTFRCDPISEHNRLYWYRQTLGQGPEFLTYFQNEAQLEKSRLLSDRFSAERPKGSFSTLEIQRTEQGDSAMYLCASSAGQGGGELFFGEGSRLTVL.